This note documents a single T cell receptor beta chain sequence. This record belongs to a study of blood T cell repertoires in COVID-19. In the source study's methods: Amplification with reference gene primers provided the estimates of nucleated cell counts. Generated by immunoSEQ multiplex PCR, the TCRdb table keeps only in-frame clones and is missing some. V and J calls and clone size are given by that table; D and trimming were obtained from the DNA. The data hold 280,000 or so clones, with around 86% observed a single time. The sample was peripheral blood. This TCR derives from a human donor in a cohort sampled during active COVID-19.

The CDR3 nucleotides read TGTGCCAGCAGCCAAGGCCTAGCGGGAACTTACGAGCAGTACTTC. Its protein product is CASSQGLAGTYEQYF. This chain joins TRBV14 and TRBJ2-7, with TRBD2 matching over 9 bases. Looked up from germline, CDR1 is SGHDN and CDR2 is FVKESK. The CDR3 is 15 amino acids. Unmatched junction bases numbered 5, after V lost 1 base and J lost 4 bases.